Below, one TCR beta chain is given with its context. This clone was detected a few times. Its antigen is not yet known. No base quality information exists; no much larger clone differs at one position. CDR1 LNHDA and CDR2 SQIVND were looked up in the germline V gene (reference sequence). Trimming costs V 5 bases and J 2 bases, and their ends lie 10 bases apart. The CDR3 runs 14 residues from the cysteine to the phenylalanine. Solely the CDR3 DNA is kept, with 42 bases framed from the first base. These data belong to a study of metastatic and nonmetastatic thyroid tumors (dated by TCRdb to 2019 to 2021). In the study overall: Repertoires from peripheral blood and from tumor or nodule tissue samples of malignant and benign thyroid patients were compared.

The paper's findings and limits, for the study overall: In both blood and tumor samples, malignant tumors were reported to have significantly higher TCR beta diversity than benign nodules.

The protocol used for the library was PCR. Data came from an Illumina HiSeq 4000. High-throughput sequencing was used to profile the TCR beta-chain CDR3 region of every patient. Per the authors' processing: Drawing on CDR3 differences between clinicopathological groups, the researchers built a classifier meant to tell apart patients with distant-metastatic papillary thyroid cancer. Repertoire diversity was assessed with the Shannon index, and tumor-blood repertoire similarity with the Morisita-Horn index. TCRdb cleaned the public reads at Q25 with fastp, built clones with MiXCR and kept in-frame beta chains. The V and J calls and clone size are TCRdb's, not the authors'. This sample lists tens of thousands of clones; 15% to 19% were detected once. Under 20% of the sample is taken by the ten largest. None of the patients had been given any treatment before thyroid surgery. Patient clinical samples collected from 2012 to 2018 were retrospectively analysed using T-cell receptor beta sequencing.

The source is a female donor with papillary thyroid cancer or a benign thyroid nodule (not recorded which). Some clones in this sample may be carry-over from other donors' samples. The V and J genes are TRBV19 and TRBJ1-3; possibly the D gene is TRBD1, per 6 matching bases. The material sequenced was blood. The CDR3 in this case is CASSAGQTGNTIYF. The DNA reads as follows: TGTGCCAGTAGTGCCGGACAGACTGGAAACACCATATATTTT.